What follows is one T cell receptor beta chain and its context. The data belong to a study of blood T cell repertoires in COVID-19. Whole-study context: PBMCs, B-cell-depleted T cells, or T cells provided the cDNA or gDNA that made up the material.

CDR3 size: 12 residues. Trimming removed 6 bases from V and 3 bases from J; junction bases left unmatched: 1. The repertoire was sequenced with immunoSEQ multiplex PCR; TCRdb's copy has only in-frame clones and lacks some. Altogether about 64,000 clones are present, 80% to 95% being singletons, with the ten largest covering about 9.7%. The TCR originated in an elderly woman with active COVID-19. The sequenced sample was peripheral blood. V gene TRBV12-3 or TRBV12-4 combines with J gene TRBJ2-7; 8 nucleotides align to TRBD2. The CDR3 region has the DNA TGTGCCAGCAGCGGGACTAGCTACGAGCAGTACTTC. This encodes CASSGTSYEQYF.